This T cell receptor beta chain emerged from a study of blood T cell repertoires in COVID-19. Profiled with immunoSEQ multiplex PCR; TCRdb holds only in-frame clones, not every one. The table has 150,000 to 200,000 clones, over 80% seen once. The CDR3 consists of 16 residues. V dropped 1 base and J dropped 2; count of bases not matched to a gene: 8. The germline gives CDR1 SNHLY, CDR2 FYNNEI. The sample taken for sequencing was peripheral blood. The chain recombines TRBV2 with TRBJ2-7; 7 nucleotides match TRBD2. The TCR originated in a middle-aged woman with COVID-19, enrolled during active disease. In nucleotides, the CDR3 is TGTGCCAGCAGTGAAGAGAAAGCGGGGCCAACCTACGAGCAGTACTTC. This encodes CASSEEKAGPTYEQYF.